This note documents a single TCR beta chain sequence. As yet, its antigen is unknown. Time point noted: patch test 2, 6 weeks after DPC sensitization. Regarding treatment: therapeutic diphenylcyclopropenone sensitization with weekly scalp DPC. Researchers sampled blood before each patch test went on. Every donor had alopecia and was 18 to 70 years old; all were suitable for DPC. This sample was included in a study of human T cells and chemical hapten exposure. Study in general: DPC 0.01% went on the upper back by patch test, with reading at 6 days. Regarding the study as a whole: It should be noted that donors had alopecia, so their immune response may differ from healthy people's.

CDR1 and CDR2 (germline): SGDLS, YYNGEE. This CDR3 contains 16 residues. Losses at the gene ends were 4 bases for V and 2 bases for J; bases not matched to a gene: 9. In TCRdb, the RACE reads were re-called with MiXCR into one record per CDR3 protein. The sample yields some 80,000 distinct CDR3 sequences, more than 8.5% seen once. This TCR derives from a woman aged 25-40 years with alopecia areata. Some clones in this sample may be carry-over from other donors' samples. The chain combines TRBV9 with TRBJ2-3, with 8 bases that match TRBD1. The sequenced sample was whole blood, obtained in connection with sensitization to the hapten diphenylcyclopropenone (DPC). CDR3 nucleotide sequence: TGTGCCAGCAGCCCCCGACAGGGGCCCAACACAGATACGCAGTATTTT. As protein: CASSPRQGPNTDTQYF.